Presented here are 14 T cell receptor beta chains from one specimen sequenced in a study of CD8 T cells in Susac syndrome. After extraction with the RNeasy kit, roughly 0.45 to 1 ug of the RNA was reverse transcribed using random hexamers. TCRdb itself ran the immunoSEQ multiplex PCR reads through MiXCR, one entry per CDR3 protein. Of approximately 100,000 distinct CDR3 sequences listed, around 90% are singletons. The sequencing sample was made of CD8+ T cells from PBMCs. The receptors were sampled from a human donor in good health.

V gene TRBV12-3 or TRBV12-4 combines with J gene TRBJ1-1; D possibly corresponds to TRBD1 (6 bases). Trimming removed 6 bases from V and 5 bases from J, with 16 bases in between. The CDR3 totals 14 residues. The CDR3 protein is CASRAPGHGTEAFF. As DNA, the CDR3 is TGTGCCAGCAGAGCTCCGGGACATGGTACTGAAGCTTTCTTT.

The chain recombines TRBV7-2 with TRBJ1-2, with D possibly matching TRBD1 (6 bases). The CDR3 has 15 residues. V was pared by 5 bases and J by 3 bases, with 16 bases between. Per the germline V gene, CDR1 is SGHTA and CDR2 is FQGNSA. The CDR3 loop is CASSLLAGAYYGYTF. In DNA, the CDR3 is TGTGCCAGCAGCCTCCTGGCGGGGGCATACTATGGCTACACCTTC.

As DNA, the CDR3 is TGTGCCAGTCGTTCGCCCCGGGGAGACAAAAACATTCAGTACTTC. Translating gives CASRSPRGDKNIQYF. The chain is built from TRBV19 and TRBJ2-4; a weak D match, TRBD2 (5 bases). CDR3 length: 15 amino acids. Trimming pared 8 bases from V and 3 bases from J, leaving 17 bases between. The germline V gene encodes CDR1 LNHDA and CDR2 SQIVND (reference sequence).

The rearrangement joins TRBV24-1 to TRBJ2-7; D perhaps matches TRBD1 (6 bases). CDR1 and CDR2 (germline): KGHDR, SFDVKD. The CDR3 loop spans 13 amino acids. V shed 4 bases and J shed 11 bases, with 17 bases lying between them. The CDR3 is CATSDHRPGVEYF. The CDR3 nucleotides read TGTGCCACCAGTGACCACCGCCCAGGGGTGGAGTACTTC.

The CDR3 bases are TGTGCCAGCGGCTCTGTCGGGGGAACAAGCACAGATACGCAGTATTTT. Translation gives CASGSVGGTSTDTQYF. The chain employs TRBV7-3 and TRBJ2-3; tentative D call: TRBD2 (6 bases). This CDR3 has 16 residues. V was trimmed by 8 bases and J by 0 bases, leaving 18 bases between them. CDR1 is SGHTA and CDR2 is FQGTGA in the germline V gene.

The rearrangement uses TRBV18 and TRBJ2-1; 8 nucleotides match TRBD2. The CDR3 sequence is 15 residues long. CDR1 and CDR2 from the germline V gene are KGHSH and LQKENI. V lost 0 bases and J lost 3; bases outside the gene matches: 1. CDR3 sequence (DNA): TGTGCCAGCTCACCACCTAGCGGGGTCTACAATGAGCAGTTCTTC. It specifies CASSPPSGVYNEQFF. The variable domain in full, completed from reference TRBV18 and TRBJ2-1, reads NAGVMQNPRHLVRRRGQEARLRCSPMKGHSHVYWYRQLPEEGLKFMVYLQKENIIDESGMPKERFSAEFPKEGPSILRIQQVVRGDSAAYFCASSPPSGVYNEQFFGPGTRLTVL.

This chain uses TRBV12-3 or TRBV12-4 with TRBJ2-2, with TRBD2 matching over 8 bases. Trimming removed 2 bases from V and 1 base from J; junction bases left unmatched: 3. The CDR3 is made up of 16 amino acids. The CDR3 spells CASSLRLAGNTGELFF. CDR3 coding DNA: TGTGCCAGCAGTTTACGGCTAGCGGGGAACACCGGGGAGCTGTTTTTT.

The V and J genes are TRBV27 and TRBJ1-5; D is perhaps TRBD1 (5 bases). The CDR3 loop spans 16 amino acids. Trimming stripped 6 bases from V and 0 bases from J, with 15 bases between. Germline CDR1 MNHEY, CDR2 SMNVEV (reference sequence). CDR3: CASRFGGSDSNQPQHF. The DNA for the CDR3 is TGTGCCAGCAGATTCGGGGGGTCCGATAGCAATCAGCCCCAGCATTTT.

The chain links TRBV29-1 to TRBJ2-2; 8 bases line up with TRBD2. Unmatched junction bases numbered 7, after V lost 1 base and J lost 3 bases. The CDR3 runs 16 residues. Per the germline V gene, CDR1 is SQVTM and CDR2 is ANQGSEA. The CDR3 nucleotides read TGCAGCGTTGAAGGCCACTCCGGGGGGGACACCGGGGAGCTGTTTTTT. Translated: CSVEGHSGGDTGELFF.

The chain recombines TRBV10-3 with TRBJ1-3; TRBD1 is a possible D gene (5 bases). V was shortened by 8 bases and J by 0 bases, with 14 bases between the two germline ends. Germline V gene sequence: CDR1 ENHRY, CDR2 SYGVKD. CDR3 length equals 15 residues. CDR3 DNA: TGTGCCATCGGGGGGGAATCGTACTCTGGAAACACCATATATTTT. Amino acids: CAIGGESYSGNTIYF.

The rearrangement uses TRBV27 and TRBJ2-2, with 12 positions matching TRBD2. V shed 4 bases, J shed 3 bases, and the junction held 3 bases outside the gene matches. Germline V lookup: CDR1 MNHEY, CDR2 SMNVEV (reference sequence). The CDR3 length is 16 residues. The CDR3 nucleotides read TGTGCCAGCAGTTCGGGACTAGCGGGTTACACCGGGGAGCTGTTTTTT. It codes for CASSSGLAGYTGELFF.

The chain combines TRBV7-3 with TRBJ2-5; 8 positions agree with TRBD2. The CDR3 has 13 amino acids. V dropped 5 bases and J dropped 1; count of bases not matched to a gene: 0. Germline V gene sequence: CDR1 SGHTA, CDR2 FQGTGA. The CDR3 protein is CASSRGGQETQYF. The CDR3 DNA sequence: TGTGCCAGCAGCCGGGGGGGCCAAGAGACCCAGTACTTC.

The J gene is TRBJ2-1, the V gene TRBV19, with D maybe TRBD1 (6 bases). Between the trimmed V and J ends, which lost 2 bases and 7 bases, there was a span of 24 bases. The CDR3 is 18 amino acids. The germline CDR1 and CDR2 sequences are LNHDA and SQIVND (reference sequence). For the CDR3, the DNA is TGTGCCAGTAGTATACAGGGGAAGGCAGGGCCTTGGAGAAATGAGCAGTTCTTC. Protein sequence: CASSIQGKAGPWRNEQFF.

The chain employs TRBV4-2 and TRBJ1-5; D is ambiguous. Trimming stripped 0 bases from V and 5 bases from J, with 14 bases between. This CDR3 contains 16 residues. CDR1 and CDR2 from the germline V gene are LGHNA and YNFKEQ. The CDR3 protein is CASSQDSGRKDQPQHF. The CDR3 coding sequence is TGTGCCAGCAGCCAAGATTCGGGCAGAAAAGATCAGCCCCAGCATTTT.